The entry below describes one T cell receptor beta chain. Its antigen remains unidentified. No much larger clone is present one base from it, and per-base qualities are unavailable. The sample is drawn from a study of blood T cell repertoires in COVID-19 (dated by TCRdb to 2018 to 2021). Regarding the study in general: The collaborator samples originated in the United States, Italy and Spain and spanned the acute and convalescent phases of COVID-19. The material from the prospective study consisted of cDNA or gDNA derived from T cells, B-cell-depleted T cells, or PBMCs. Subjects who had been exposed to COVID-19, were actively infected with it, or had recovered from it provided the deeply sampled blood TCRbeta repertoires that made up the dataset. The repertoires were made available in a free public database intended to serve as a resource for research on the immune response to SARS-CoV-2. Samples came from the ongoing ImmuneRACE study (first 160 participants) plus 1,254 subjects from 6 global collaborators. Nearly every sample came with metadata listing a de-identified subject ID, COVID-19 status, age in years and sex. Where available, HLA class I and class II types were obtained from metadata supplied by the sample provider rather than from assay-based typing.

CDR1 MNHEY and CDR2 SMNVEV are derived from the germline V gene (reference sequence). The junction carries 20 bases between V and J, which are trimmed by 5 bases and 6 bases respectively. Measured from the cysteine to the phenylalanine, the CDR3 is 15 residues long. Only CDR3 DNA is held: 45 bases, read in frame from base 1. Participants in the prospective study were enrolled through a virtual design, were aged roughly 18 to 100 years, and lived in roughly 24 United States geographic areas. Cohort assignment in the prospective study relied on participant-reported clinical history from a screening survey and a study questionnaire. Recovered participants in ImmuneRACE Cohort 3 were defined as having two consecutive negative NP/OP PCR tests, clearance from a healthcare professional, or resolution of symptoms. In the prospective study, whole blood, serum and a nasopharyngeal or oropharyngeal swab were collected from each participant by mobile phlebotomists. Participants in the prospective study had the option to provide additional blood draws and questionnaires over a roughly two-month period. Before DNA extraction, blood samples from the prospective study were shipped at room temperature or frozen.

TCRbeta CDR3 regions were amplified from genomic DNA using the immunoSEQ Assay, a bias-controlled multiplex PCR. The study's own analysis went as follows. The number of nucleated cells in each sample was estimated from the amplification of reference gene primers within the assay. Sequence reads were collapsed and filtered to measure the absolute abundance of every unique TCRbeta CDR3 rearrangement. For each sample, productive Simpson clonality was calculated as the square root of Simpson's diversity index across productive rearrangements. As stored in TCRdb, this immuneACCESS dataset retains in-frame rearrangements with V and J assigned. A fraction of the clones does not appear; measured against another copy, unresolved V genes explain less than half of the discrepancy, and the remainder lacks a known reason. The V and J calls and clone size come from that table; D and trimming were worked out from the DNA. The sample table holds approximately 230,000 clones, of which 85% to 90% were seen once. The biggest ten clones account for around 1.7% of the sample.

The investigation overall reported the following: The amount of clinical and demographic metadata varied by source and participant and was provided uncurated.

The rearrangement joined TRBV27 to TRBJ2-7; the D gene is perhaps TRBD1, from 6 matching bases. Sequences were obtained from PBMCs or T cells enriched from blood (not recorded which). This clonotype was sampled from a man aged 35-49 years who had recovered from COVID-19. The CDR3 corresponds to CASSRTGTSPFEQYF. Read as DNA, the sequence is TGTGCCAGCAGTAGAACCGGGACAAGTCCTTTCGAGCAGTACTTC.